The clone carrying this T cell receptor beta chain was detected a few times. V gave up 5 bases and J gave up 6 bases; unmatched junction bases: 9. Germline lookup yields CDR1 MNHEY and CDR2 SVGEGT. CDR3 length: 15 residues. The sample is drawn from a study of T cells in Graves' hyperthyroidism and ophthalmopathy. Researchers amplified the TCR beta CDR3 regions from RNA transcripts. The TCR CDR3 was amplified in a first-round RT-PCR using the HTBI primer set. TCRdb re-analysed the multiplex PCR reads in MiXCR, keeping a single row per CDR3 protein. The sample holds around 260,000 distinct CDR3 sequences; 25% are singletons and the top ten take around 30%.

This clonotype was sampled from a man aged 40-49 years with Graves' hyperthyroidism that later progressed to Graves' ophthalmopathy. The sequenced sample was blood. The chain has TRBV6-2 or TRBV6-3 and TRBJ1-5, with TRBD1 identical over 8 bases. CDR3 coding DNA: TGTGCCAGCAGTCAACTGACAGGGGACGTTCAGCCCCAGCATTTT. Translating gives CASSQLTGDVQPQHF.